Following are 19 T cell receptor beta chains from one sample sequenced in a study of cytomegalovirus exposure and HLA in healthy donors. PCR amplification relied on 60 Vbeta primers (plus 13 Jbeta primers). Clones were read by immunoSEQ multiplex PCR, and TCRdb kept only the in-frame ones, dropping some. This table holds roughly 160,000 clones, about 68% found once. The sequenced sample was PBMCs. The receptors derive from a female donor in good health and CMV-seronegative.

This chain uses TRBV4-3 with TRBJ1-2; D is perhaps TRBD1 (5 bases). V was shortened by 0 bases and J by 2 bases, with 10 bases between the two germline ends. CDR3 length: 15 amino acids. In germline, CDR1 is LGHNA, CDR2 YSLEER. CDR3 sequence (DNA): TGCGCCAGCAGCCAAGATCGGACACCCAACTATGGCTACACCTTC. It translates to CASSQDRTPNYGYTF.

The chain recombines TRBV11-3 with TRBJ2-1; TRBD2 matches 16 bases. J gave up 14 bases and V 5 bases, and 3 bases lay outside the gene matches. This CDR3 spans 13 amino acids. Germline lookup yields CDR1 SGHNT and CDR2 YENEEA. CDR3 amino acids: CASSLGTSGREFF. For the CDR3, the DNA is TGTGCCAGCAGCCTCGGGACTAGCGGGAGGGAGTTCTTC.

CDR3 DNA: TGTGCCAGTAGTCCCCAGAATCAGCCCCAGCATTTT. Its protein product is CASSPQNQPQHF. The chain carries TRBV19 and TRBJ1-5; no clear D gene. V gave up 5 bases and J gave up 4 bases, with 6 bases separating them. Germline CDR1 and CDR2: LNHDA and SQIVND (reference sequence). The CDR3 is 12 residues long.

This clone was counted once. The rearrangement uses TRBV19 and TRBJ1-2; tentative D call: TRBD1 (6 bases). CDR1 is LNHDA, CDR2 SQIVND, per germline (reference sequence). The germline V and J ends were trimmed by 5 bases and 0 bases, with 16 bases remaining between them. The CDR3 extends over 16 amino acids. In nucleotides, the CDR3 is TGTGCCAGTAGTCCTCTTTTACAGGGTCCTAACTATGGCTACACCTTC. This encodes CASSPLLQGPNYGYTF. The full variable domain, rest sourced from reference TRBV19 and TRBJ1-2, is DGGITQSPKYLFRKEGQNVTLSCEQNLNHDAMYWYRQDPGQGLRLIYYSQIVNDFQKGDIAEGYSVSREKKESFPLTVTSAQKNPTAFYLCASSPLLQGPNYGYTFGSGTRLTVV.

The gene calls are TRBV7-2 and TRBJ1-6; TRBD1 matches 9 bases. V trimming: 2 bases; J trimming: 10 bases; junction bases outside the gene matches: 9. The CDR3 spans 16 residues. Germline loops: CDR1 SGHTA, CDR2 FQGNSA. The DNA for the CDR3 is TGTGCCAGCAGCTTAATTACTCCGGGACAGGGCTCACCCCTCCACTTT. Translated, it gives CASSLITPGQGSPLHF.

This rearrangement joins TRBV11-2 to TRBJ1-3; D uncertain. V was shortened by 1 base and J by 0 bases, with 4 bases between the two germline ends. Germline V gene sequence: CDR1 SGHAT, CDR2 FQNNGV. The CDR3 sequence is 14 residues long. CDR3 sequence: CASSLGSSGNTIYF. CDR3 DNA: TGTGCCAGCAGCTTAGGCAGCTCTGGAAACACCATATATTTT.

V and J are TRBV7-2 and TRBJ2-7; 10 nucleotides agree with TRBD2. The CDR3 totals 15 residues. In germline, CDR1 is SGHTA, CDR2 FQGNSA. With V trimmed by 5 bases and J by 4 bases, 8 bases remained unmatched. CDR3 in DNA: TGTGCCAGCAGCCCCTTTAGCGGGGGGTTTTACGAGCAGTACTTC. Translated: CASSPFSGGFYEQYF. Looking up the rest from reference TRBV7-2 and TRBJ2-7 gives the full variable domain: GAGVSQSPSNKVTEKGKDVELRCDPISGHTALYWYRQSLGQGLEFLIYFQGNSAPDKSGLPSDRFSAERTGGSVSTLTIQRTQQEDSAVYLCASSPFSGGFYEQYFGPGTRLTVT.

The chain has TRBV27 and TRBJ1-2; 7 positions agree with TRBD1. The CDR3 is made up of 12 amino acids. In germline, CDR1 is MNHEY, CDR2 SMNVEV (reference sequence). J was trimmed by 5 bases and V by 10 bases; bases with no gene match: 7. For the CDR3, the DNA is TGTGCCACCAGGGACAGTGGATATGGCTACACCTTC. It translates to CATRDSGYGYTF.

V usage is TRBV29-1 and J usage is TRBJ2-7, with D perhaps matching TRBD2 (5 bases). CDR1 and CDR2 from the germline V gene are SQVTM and ANQGSEA. Trimming left V 7 bases short and J 2 bases short, with 18 bases between. The CDR3 loop spans 14 amino acids. The CDR3 is CSARESGLPYEQYF. The DNA for the CDR3 is TGCAGCGCCCGTGAGTCAGGACTGCCCTACGAGCAGTACTTC.

This clone is a singleton in its sample. The chain links TRBV30 to TRBJ1-5, with TRBD1 matching 8 bases. With V trimmed by 2 bases and J by 6 bases, 3 bases remained unmatched. The CDR3 is 13 amino acids. The germline CDR1 and CDR2 sequences are GTSNPN and SVGIG (reference sequence). DNA for the CDR3: TGTGCCTGGAGTCTGGACAGGGCTCAGCCCCAGCATTTT. This translates into CAWSLDRAQPQHF.

V gene TRBV19 combines with J gene TRBJ1-1, with a tentative D call TRBD1 (5 bases). Germline-derived CDR1 and CDR2 are LNHDA and SQIVND (reference sequence). There are 13 residues in the CDR3. Between the trimmed V and J ends, which lost 5 bases and 4 bases, there was a span of 11 bases. This CDR3 is CASSGARFTEAFF. The CDR3, as DNA: TGTGCCAGTAGTGGGGCCCGGTTCACTGAAGCTTTCTTT.

The chain recombines TRBV6-1 with TRBJ1-1; a possible D gene is TRBD1 (5 bases). This CDR3 has 15 amino acids. Germline V gene data show CDR1 as MNHNS and CDR2 as SASEGT. Deletions cut 7 bases from V and 1 base from J, with 16 bases between. This CDR3 is CASKTIPDTNTEAFF. In nucleotides, the CDR3 is TGTGCCAGCAAGACGATCCCGGACACGAACACTGAAGCTTTCTTT.

The chain is built from TRBV28 and TRBJ1-2; TRBD1 might be the D (5 bases). V dropped 4 bases and J dropped 4 bases, with 16 bases sitting between them. CDR1 is MDHEN, CDR2 SYDVKM, per germline. The CDR3 is 15 amino acids. The CDR3 is CASSSRRGRFYGYTF. CDR3 nucleotide sequence: TGTGCCAGCAGTTCCCGTAGGGGCAGGTTCTATGGCTACACCTTC.

The CDR3 loop reads CASRGTDFPYEQYF. For the CDR3, the DNA is TGTGCCAGCAGGGGGACAGATTTCCCCTACGAGCAGTACTTC. The chain is built from TRBV27 and TRBJ2-7; 7 positions agree with TRBD1. Germline CDR1 and CDR2: MNHEY and SMNVEV (reference sequence). The CDR3 consists of 14 residues. Trimming cost V 6 bases and J 2 bases; bases outside gene matches: 7.

This clone appeared a few times. The chain is built from TRBV5-1 and TRBJ2-5, with D possibly being TRBD2 (7 bases). The ends were cut back, 4 bases at V and 5 bases at J, with 18 bases in the middle. Germline V CDR1 and CDR2: SGHRS, YFSETQ. CDR3 size: 15 residues. The CDR3 DNA reads as TGCGCCAGCAGCGGGGGGAGGGGGGGGCCGGAGACCCAGTACTTC. It specifies CASSGGRGGPETQYF.

The chain has TRBV19 and TRBJ1-5; tentative D call: TRBD1 (5 bases). The ends were cut back, 3 bases at V and 2 bases at J, with 5 bases in the middle. The CDR3 spans 13 residues. Germline V lookup: CDR1 LNHDA, CDR2 SQIVND (reference sequence). CDR3 sequence (DNA): TGTGCCAGTAGTATGGGGCGCAATCAGCCCCAGCATTTT. This codes for CASSMGRNQPQHF.

The CDR3 region is CASSQARGNQPQHF. CDR3 nucleotide sequence: TGCGCCAGCAGCCAAGCCAGGGGCAATCAGCCCCAGCATTTT. The rearrangement uses TRBV4-3 and TRBJ1-5, with D perhaps matching TRBD1 (5 bases). The CDR3 length is 14 residues. Trimming shortened V by 1 base and J by 2 bases, and 6 bases separated the two germline ends. Per germline, CDR1 LGHNA and CDR2 YSLEER.

This chain joins TRBV18 and TRBJ2-4, with D possibly being TRBD2 (5 bases). This CDR3 is built from 16 residues. The ends were cut back, 0 bases at V and 15 bases at J, with 24 bases in the middle. Germline CDR1 and CDR2: KGHSH and LQKENI. The CDR3 protein is CASSPPGWGAVGSTYF. The CDR3 DNA sequence: TGTGCCAGCTCACCACCGGGCTGGGGAGCGGTAGGGTCCACGTACTTC.

This chain uses TRBV2 with TRBJ1-1; the D is unclear. V was cut by 4 bases and J by 4 bases, with 13 bases left in between. The germline V gene encodes CDR1 SNHLY and CDR2 FYNNEI. The CDR3 contains 14 residues. The DNA of the CDR3 is TGTGCCAGCAGTGTTGGGCAGGCCCCCACTGAAGCTTTCTTT. Its protein is CASSVGQAPTEAFF.